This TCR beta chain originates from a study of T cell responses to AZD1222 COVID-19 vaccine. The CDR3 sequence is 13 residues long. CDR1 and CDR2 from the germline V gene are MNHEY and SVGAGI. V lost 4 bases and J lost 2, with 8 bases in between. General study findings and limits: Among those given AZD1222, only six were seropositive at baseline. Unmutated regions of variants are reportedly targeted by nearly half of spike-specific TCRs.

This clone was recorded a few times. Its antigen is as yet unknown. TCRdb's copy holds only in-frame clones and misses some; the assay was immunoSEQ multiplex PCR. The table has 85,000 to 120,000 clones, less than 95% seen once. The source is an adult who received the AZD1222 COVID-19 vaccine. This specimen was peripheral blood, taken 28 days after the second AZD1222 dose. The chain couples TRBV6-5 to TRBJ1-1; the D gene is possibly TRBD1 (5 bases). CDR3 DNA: TGTGCCAGCAGTTGGCAGGGTAACACTGAAGCTTTCTTT. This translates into CASSWQGNTEAFF.